These T cell receptor beta chains were read from a single sample in a study of graft-versus-host responses after intestinal transplantation. Their specific antigens are unknown. This table comes from immunoSEQ multiplex PCR, and its TCRdb copy is limited to in-frame clones, with some not included. The table lists about 97,000 clones, 92% of them singletons. The input for sequencing was unstimulated CD8+ T cells sorted from spleen or lymph node cells, taken before transplant. These receptor sequences come from a human donor who was the organ donor for an intestinal transplant. Each CDR3 is given with its conserved first and last residue. A D gene is named only where the DNA matches it firmly. The size field is filled for only some rows; it gives once, few, many or a size class.

v_gene: TRBV7-6; abundance: NA; d_gene: NA; j_gene: TRBJ2-1; CDR3aa: CASSLEPGNSYNEQFF; CDR3nt: TGTGCCAGCAGCTTAGAACCGGGTAACTCCTACAATGAGCAGTTCTTC
v_gene: TRBV6-5; abundance: few; d_gene: NA; j_gene: TRBJ1-5; CDR3aa: CASSYSGPTLAQPQHF; CDR3nt: TGTGCCAGCAGTTACTCGGGTCCTACCCTAGCTCAGCCCCAGCATTTT
v_gene: TRBV5-4; abundance: NA; d_gene: TRBD1; j_gene: TRBJ1-2; CDR3aa: CASSKTTGAPYGYTF; CDR3nt: TGTGCCAGCAGCAAAACCACAGGGGCCCCTTACGGCTACACCTTC
v_gene: TRBV6-6; abundance: NA; d_gene: TRBD2; j_gene: TRBJ2-7; CDR3aa: CASTHGGGVFIYEQYF; CDR3nt: TGTGCCAGCACTCATGGGGGGGGAGTCTTCATCTACGAGCAGTACTTC
v_gene: TRBV15; abundance: NA; d_gene: NA; j_gene: TRBJ1-5; CDR3aa: CATSIVSGQPQHF; CDR3nt: TGTGCCACCAGCATAGTATCAGGTCAGCCCCAGCATTTT
v_gene: TRBV5-1; abundance: NA; d_gene: NA; j_gene: TRBJ1-2; CDR3aa: CASSLGPYGYTF; CDR3nt: TGCGCCAGCAGCTTGGGGCCCTATGGCTACACCTTC
v_gene: TRBV28; abundance: NA; d_gene: NA; j_gene: TRBJ1-1; CDR3aa: CASSSVQGYTEAFF; CDR3nt: TGTGCCAGCAGTTCCGTACAGGGATACACTGAAGCTTTCTTT
v_gene: TRBV5-1; abundance: NA; d_gene: TRBD1; j_gene: TRBJ1-1; CDR3aa: CASSPQPGTGGMNTEAFF; CDR3nt: TGCGCCAGCAGCCCGCAGCCCGGGACAGGGGGGATGAACACTGAAGCTTTCTTT
v_gene: TRBV5-4; abundance: NA; d_gene: TRBD1; j_gene: TRBJ2-7; CDR3aa: CASSFGTGSYEQYF; CDR3nt: TGTGCCAGCAGCTTCGGGACAGGCTCCTACGAGCAGTACTTC
v_gene: TRBV1; abundance: NA; d_gene: NA; j_gene: TRBJ2-5; CDR3aa: CTSSHGGGNGWETQYF; CDR3nt: TGCACCAGCAGCCATGGCGGCGGTAATGGGTGGGAGACCCAGTACTTC
v_gene: TRBV6-1; abundance: NA; d_gene: NA; j_gene: TRBJ1-1; CDR3aa: CASSEPRHPNTEAFF; CDR3nt: TGTGCCAGCAGTGAGCCGAGACACCCGAACACTGAAGCTTTCTTT
v_gene: TRBV5-4; abundance: NA; d_gene: NA; j_gene: TRBJ2-3; CDR3aa: CASSKSSTDTQYF; CDR3nt: TGTGCCAGCAGCAAGAGCAGCACAGATACGCAGTATTTT
v_gene: TRBV29-1; abundance: NA; d_gene: TRBD1; j_gene: TRBJ2-3; CDR3aa: CSVEDPPPGQGAADTQYF; CDR3nt: TGCAGCGTTGAAGATCCCCCACCGGGACAGGGGGCCGCAGATACGCAGTATTTT
v_gene: TRBV6-1; abundance: NA; d_gene: TRBD1; j_gene: TRBJ1-1; CDR3aa: CASSGPKQGAQWGAFF; CDR3nt: TGTGCCAGCAGTGGCCCGAAACAGGGGGCCCAATGGGGGGCTTTCTTT
v_gene: TRBV19; abundance: NA; d_gene: NA; j_gene: TRBJ2-7; CDR3aa: CASSIYGAFYEQYF; CDR3nt: TGTGCCAGTAGTATTTATGGAGCGTTCTACGAGCAGTACTTC
v_gene: TRBV5-1; abundance: NA; d_gene: NA; j_gene: TRBJ2-5; CDR3aa: CASSLWGGTRETQYF; CDR3nt: TGCGCCAGCAGCTTGTGGGGTGGGACACGAGAGACCCAGTACTTC
v_gene: TRBV19; abundance: NA; d_gene: NA; j_gene: TRBJ2-2; CDR3aa: CASIGTVGELFF; CDR3nt: TGTGCCAGTATCGGCACAGTCGGGGAGCTGTTTTTT
v_gene: TRBV19; abundance: NA; d_gene: TRBD2; j_gene: TRBJ2-7; CDR3aa: CASSSSGGAYEQYF; CDR3nt: TGTGCCAGTAGTAGTAGCGGGGGTGCCTACGAGCAGTACTTC
v_gene: TRBV18; abundance: NA; d_gene: TRBD1; j_gene: TRBJ2-7; CDR3aa: CASSPKTGMGSYEQYF; CDR3nt: TGTGCCAGCTCACCGAAGACAGGGATGGGTTCCTACGAGCAGTACTTC
v_gene: TRBV7-6; abundance: NA; d_gene: NA; j_gene: TRBJ1-5; CDR3aa: CASSRTNRAPSQPQHF; CDR3nt: TGTGCCAGCAGCCGGACGAACAGGGCCCCCAGTCAGCCCCAGCATTTT
v_gene: TRBV5-1; abundance: NA; d_gene: NA; j_gene: TRBJ2-1; CDR3aa: CAIRATERTKKGGGNEQFF; CDR3nt: TGCGCCATTAGAGCTACGGAGCGGACTAAAAAGGGTGGTGGTAATGAGCAGTTCTTC
v_gene: TRBV28; abundance: few; d_gene: NA; j_gene: TRBJ1-1; CDR3aa: CASSAIVIWPGAFF; CDR3nt: TGTGCCAGCAGTGCCATTGTAATTTGGCCGGGAGCTTTCTTT
v_gene: TRBV9; abundance: NA; d_gene: TRBD1; j_gene: TRBJ1-5; CDR3aa: CASSGQGLQPQHF; CDR3nt: TGTGCCAGCAGTGGACAGGGTTTACAGCCCCAGCATTTT
v_gene: TRBV5-1; abundance: NA; d_gene: TRBD1; j_gene: TRBJ1-2; CDR3aa: CASSRTGGSGYTF; CDR3nt: TGCGCCAGCAGCCGAACAGGGGGCAGCGGCTACACCTTC
v_gene: TRBV30; abundance: NA; d_gene: NA; j_gene: TRBJ2-3; CDR3aa: CAWSGAGVALDPHLSTDTQYF; CDR3nt: TGTGCCTGGAGTGGGGCAGGGGTGGCACTAGACCCCCACCTAAGCACAGATACGCAGTATTTT
v_gene: TRBV4-1; abundance: NA; d_gene: TRBD2; j_gene: TRBJ2-7; CDR3aa: CASSQDEGLAGGPGEQYF; CDR3nt: TGCGCCAGCAGCCAAGATGAGGGACTAGCGGGGGGGCCGGGCGAGCAGTACTTC
v_gene: TRBV7-8; abundance: NA; d_gene: NA; j_gene: TRBJ2-1; CDR3aa: CASSFDGIGNEQFF; CDR3nt: TGTGCCAGCAGCTTTGACGGGATAGGCAATGAGCAGTTCTTC
v_gene: TRBV6-5; abundance: NA; d_gene: TRBD1; j_gene: TRBJ2-7; CDR3aa: CASSKRTGSAAEQYF; CDR3nt: TGTGCCAGCAGCAAGAGGACAGGGTCTGCAGCCGAGCAGTACTTC
v_gene: TRBV5-6; abundance: NA; d_gene: NA; j_gene: TRBJ2-1; CDR3aa: CASSFIGLASAQFF; CDR3nt: TGTGCCAGCAGCTTCATCGGGCTAGCTAGCGCCCAATTCTTC